This T cell receptor (beta chain) was retrieved from a study of T cell responses to AZD1222 COVID-19 vaccine. Repertoires were generated with immunoSEQ multiplex PCR, while TCRdb's copy carries only in-frame clones and drops some. The repertoire includes tens of thousands of clones, about nine tenths of them detected once, and more than 25% sits in the top ten. Notes on the study in general: Donors were mostly white British, more females; clonal diversity possibly underestimated. Nearly half of spike-specific TCRs reportedly go after variant regions that carry no mutations.

As for this clone: Its antigen is undetermined.

Trimming removed 4 bases from V and 0 bases from J, with 3 bases in between. The CDR3 is 12 amino acids. Germline V gene lookup returns CDR1 MNHEY and CDR2 SVGEGT. The sample here was peripheral blood, taken 28 days after the second AZD1222 dose. This receptor was taken from an adult who received the AZD1222 COVID-19 vaccine. The chain employs TRBV6-2 or TRBV6-3 and TRBJ1-1, with D unclear. The CDR3 DNA sequence: TGTGCCAGCAGTTGGGTGAACACTGAAGCTTTCTTT. Amino acid sequence: CASSWVNTEAFF.